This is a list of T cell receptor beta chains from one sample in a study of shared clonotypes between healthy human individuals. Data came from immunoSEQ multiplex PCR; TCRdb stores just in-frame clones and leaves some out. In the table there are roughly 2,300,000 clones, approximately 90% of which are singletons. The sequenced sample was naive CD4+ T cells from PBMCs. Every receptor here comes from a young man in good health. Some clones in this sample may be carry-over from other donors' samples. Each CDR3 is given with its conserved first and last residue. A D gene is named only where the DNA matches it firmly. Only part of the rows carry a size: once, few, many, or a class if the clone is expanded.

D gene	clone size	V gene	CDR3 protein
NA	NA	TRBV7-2	CASSLAGISDTQYF
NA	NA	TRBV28	CASSSLWTDHVLNYGYTF
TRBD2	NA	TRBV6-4	CASSDVSLAGTRQFF
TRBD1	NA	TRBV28	CASSLSGTGSGEKLFF
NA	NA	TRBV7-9	CASSLAAGVNEQFF
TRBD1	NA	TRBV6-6	CASRPGQGLGANVLTF
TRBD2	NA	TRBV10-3	CATVAGGRNEQFF
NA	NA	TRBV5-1	CASSLERQIRHEQFF
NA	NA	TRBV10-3	CAISDRLASVHNEQFF
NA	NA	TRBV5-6	CASSLAASGNTIYF
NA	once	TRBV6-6	CASSYSEGKETQYF
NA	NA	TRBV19	CAASDGHEGTEAFF
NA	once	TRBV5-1	CASSLARADYGYTF
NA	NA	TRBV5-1	CASSLALQRSVQETQYF
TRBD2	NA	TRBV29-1	CSVGGGATSYNEQFF
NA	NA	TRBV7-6	CASEYTQYF
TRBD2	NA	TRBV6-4	CASSDSPSGPYNEQFF
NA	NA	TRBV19	CASSRSNQGFPYEQYF
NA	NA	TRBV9	CASSVGVVEWEETQYF
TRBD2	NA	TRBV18	CASSPPAGGVAVIQYF
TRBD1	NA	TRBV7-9	CASRRTGSSYNEQFF
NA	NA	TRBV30	CACSIRGVYGYTF
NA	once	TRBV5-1	CASSLAFNEQYF
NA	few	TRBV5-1	CASSRGYGYTF